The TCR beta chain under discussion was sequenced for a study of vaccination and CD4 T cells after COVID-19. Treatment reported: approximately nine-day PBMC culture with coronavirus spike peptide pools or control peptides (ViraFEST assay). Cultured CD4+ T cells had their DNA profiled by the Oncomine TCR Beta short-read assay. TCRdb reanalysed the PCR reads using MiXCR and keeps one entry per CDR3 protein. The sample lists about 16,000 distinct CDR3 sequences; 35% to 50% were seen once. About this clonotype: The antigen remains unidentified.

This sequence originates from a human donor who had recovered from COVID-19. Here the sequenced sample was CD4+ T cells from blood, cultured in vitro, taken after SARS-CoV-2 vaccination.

In DNA, the CDR3 is TGCGCCAGCAGCCCTACTAGCGCACAGAGTTACGAGCAGTACTTC. Amino acids: CASSPTSAQSYEQYF. The chain carries TRBV5-1 and TRBJ2-7; 7 nucleotides match TRBD2. Germline trimming cut 4 bases from V and 4 bases from J; bases unmatched to any gene: 11. The germline V gene has CDR1 SGHRS and CDR2 YFSETQ. This CDR3 is built from 15 residues.